A selection of T cell receptor beta chains follows, all from one sample in a study of shared clonotypes between healthy human individuals. Produced via immunoSEQ multiplex PCR; TCRdb's table is partial and in-frame only. The data show approximately 470,000 clones, around 85% seen once. The sample taken for sequencing was PBMCs. Receptor source: a woman aged 40 to 50 in good health. Some clones in this sample may be carry-over from other donors' samples. CDR3s include the opening cysteine and the closing phenylalanine or tryptophan. The D gene is left open where the match is weak. Not all rows give a size; the values are once, few, many and, for expanded clones, a class.

len	v_gene	abundance	j_gene	d_gene	CDR3aa	CDR3nt
15	TRBV15	NA	TRBJ1-5	NA	CATSRTLDSYQPQHF	TGTGCCACCAGCAGAACCCTTGACAGTTATCAGCCCCAGCATTTT
13	TRBV18	NA	TRBJ2-3	NA	CASSPPGVYTQYF	TGTGCCAGCTCACCACCGGGGGTATATACGCAGTATTTT
15	TRBV19	NA	TRBJ2-7	NA	CASSISQGPGYEQYF	TGTGCCAGTAGTATCTCCCAGGGACCGGGATACGAGCAGTACTTC
15	TRBV7-9	few	TRBJ2-3	TRBD1	CASSSEGATTDTQYF	TGTGCCAGCAGCTCCGAGGGGGCTACCACAGATACGCAGTATTTT
14	TRBV5-6	NA	TRBJ2-1	NA	CASSSQRTGDEQFF	TGTGCCAGCAGCTCGCAACGGACTGGCGATGAGCAGTTCTTC
15	TRBV7-3	once	TRBJ2-3	NA	CASSLSSITTDTQYF	TGTGCCAGCAGCCTCTCCTCTATCACAACAGATACGCAGTATTTT
13	TRBV18	NA	TRBJ1-2	NA	CASSPPAGEGYTF	TGTGCCAGCTCACCACCGGCAGGCGAGGGCTACACCTTC
14	TRBV19	NA	TRBJ2-3	NA	CASKVAASTDTQYF	TGTGCCAGTAAGGTGGCGGCTAGCACAGATACGCAGTATTTT
13	TRBV7-2	NA	TRBJ2-3	NA	CASSLVYSHTQYF	TGTGCCAGCAGCTTAGTGTACTCACATACGCAGTATTTT
15	TRBV7-2	NA	TRBJ2-5	TRBD2	CASSQTSGRGKTQYF	TGTGCCAGCAGCCAGACTAGCGGGAGGGGGAAGACCCAGTACTTC
15	TRBV4-3	NA	TRBJ2-5	TRBD1	CASSQALTGWQTQYF	TGCGCCAGCAGCCAAGCCCTGACAGGGTGGCAGACCCAGTACTTC
13	TRBV4-1	NA	TRBJ1-5	NA	CASSPAGHQPQHF	TGCGCCAGCAGCCCCGCAGGGCATCAGCCCCAGCATTTT
16	TRBV2	NA	TRBJ2-2	TRBD1	CASSGTGVGLTGELFF	TGTGCCAGCTCCGGTACAGGGGTCGGTCTCACCGGGGAGCTGTTCTTT
13	TRBV11-2	NA	TRBJ2-7	NA	CASSTDSYYEQYF	TGTGCCAGCAGTACGGACAGCTACTACGAGCAGTACTTC
15	TRBV2	NA	TRBJ1-5	TRBD1	CASSVEGADGQPQHF	TGTGCCAGCAGTGTGGAGGGGGCGGACGGTCAGCCCCAGCATTTT
14	TRBV30	many	TRBJ1-3	NA	CAWSVGGAGNTIYF	TGTGCCTGGAGTGTGGGGGGAGCTGGAAACACCATATATTTT
16	TRBV15	NA	TRBJ1-4	NA	CATSRLKVATNEKLFF	TGTGCCACCAGCAGGCTAAAAGTCGCAACTAATGAAAAACTGTTTTTT
15	TRBV10-3	NA	TRBJ2-3	TRBD1	CAISETGQGTDTQYF	TGTGCCATCAGTGAGACCGGACAGGGCACAGATACGCAGTATTTT
16	TRBV5-4	many	TRBJ2-3	TRBD2	CASSLVSGRDTDTQYF	TGTGCCAGCAGCTTGGTTAGCGGGAGGGACACAGATACGCAGTATTTT
15	TRBV7-9	NA	TRBJ2-5	TRBD1	CASSLRQGAGETQYF	TGTGCCAGCAGCCTTCGACAGGGGGCTGGAGAGACCCAGTACTTC
12	TRBV29-1	NA	TRBJ2-7	TRBD1	CSVGGQGDEQYF	TGCAGCGTTGGGGGACAGGGGGACGAGCAGTACTTC
12	TRBV29-1	NA	TRBJ1-3	NA	CSVCSGGNTIYF	TGCAGCGTTTGTTCGGGAGGAAACACCATATATTTT
15	TRBV5-1	NA	TRBJ1-2	NA	CASSPAEAYNYGYTF	TGCGCCAGCAGCCCAGCCGAAGCCTATAACTATGGCTACACCTTC
14	TRBV4-1	NA	TRBJ2-7	NA	CASSRLGLGYEQYF	TGCGCCAGCAGCCGATTGGGGTTAGGTTACGAGCAGTACTTC
15	TRBV2	NA	TRBJ2-2	TRBD2	CATPGAGVNTGELFF	TGTGCCACCCCGGGAGCGGGAGTTAATACCGGGGAGCTGTTTTTT
12	TRBV5-4	NA	TRBJ2-3	NA	CASSLSADTQYF	TGTGCCAGCAGCTTGAGTGCAGATACGCAGTATTTT
13	TRBV18	NA	TRBJ2-5	NA	CASSPSGQETQYF	TGTGCCAGCTCACCTTCGGGGCAAGAGACCCAGTACTTC